This T cell receptor beta chain was sequenced in a study of T cells in Graves' hyperthyroidism and ophthalmopathy. Study results and limitations: In validation, the model predicted ophthalmopathy. These predictions came a median about 6.2 months before onset. Stable hyperthyroidism and ophthalmopathy were separated using 13 V-J signatures.

V dropped 3 bases and J dropped 3; count of bases not matched to a gene: 6. The germline V gene has CDR1 DFQATT and CDR2 SNEGSKA (reference sequence). There are 15 residues in the CDR3. RNA transcripts gave rise to amplified TCR beta CDR3 regions. With the HTBI primer set, the TCR CDR3 went through a first round of RT-PCR. TCRdb recomputed calls from the multiplex PCR reads with MiXCR, one row per CDR3 protein. The data show over 400,000 distinct CDR3 sequences, 20% to 25% seen once. About this clonotype: Antigen specificity is unknown.

The genes are TRBV20-1 and TRBJ2-3; TRBD2 agrees at 10 bases. The source of this sequence is a woman in her seventies with Graves' ophthalmopathy. The sequencing sample was made of blood. CDR3 amino acids: CSASALAGGTDTQYF. CDR3 DNA sequence: TGCAGTGCTAGCGCCTTAGCGGGAGGAACAGATACGCAGTATTTT.